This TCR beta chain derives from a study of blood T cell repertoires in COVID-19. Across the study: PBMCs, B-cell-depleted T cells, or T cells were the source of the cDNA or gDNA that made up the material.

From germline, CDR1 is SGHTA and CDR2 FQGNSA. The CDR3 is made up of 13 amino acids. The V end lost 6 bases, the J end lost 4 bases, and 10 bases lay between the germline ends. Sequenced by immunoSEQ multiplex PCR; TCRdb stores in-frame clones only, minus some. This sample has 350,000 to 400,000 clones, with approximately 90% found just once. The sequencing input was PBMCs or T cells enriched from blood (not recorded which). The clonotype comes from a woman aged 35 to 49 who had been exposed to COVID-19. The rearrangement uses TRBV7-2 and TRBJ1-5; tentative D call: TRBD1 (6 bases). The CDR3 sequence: CASRYQGNQPQHF. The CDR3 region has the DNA TGTGCCAGCAGGTATCAGGGGAATCAGCCCCAGCATTTT.